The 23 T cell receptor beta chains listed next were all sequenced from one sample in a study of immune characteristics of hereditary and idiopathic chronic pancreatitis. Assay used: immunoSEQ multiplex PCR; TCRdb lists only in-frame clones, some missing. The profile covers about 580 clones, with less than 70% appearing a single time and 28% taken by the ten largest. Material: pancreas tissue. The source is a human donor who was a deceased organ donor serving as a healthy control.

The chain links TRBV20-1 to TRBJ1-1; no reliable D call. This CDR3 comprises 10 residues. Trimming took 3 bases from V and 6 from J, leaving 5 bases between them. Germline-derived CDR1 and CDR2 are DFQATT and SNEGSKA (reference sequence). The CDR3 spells CSASRSEAFF. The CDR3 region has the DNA TGCAGTGCTAGCCGGTCTGAAGCTTTCTTT.

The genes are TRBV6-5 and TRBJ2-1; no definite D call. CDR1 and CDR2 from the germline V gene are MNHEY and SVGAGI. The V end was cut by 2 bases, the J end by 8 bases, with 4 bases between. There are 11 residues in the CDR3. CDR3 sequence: CASSYVDEQFF. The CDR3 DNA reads TGTGCCAGCAGTTACGTCGATGAGCAGTTCTTC.

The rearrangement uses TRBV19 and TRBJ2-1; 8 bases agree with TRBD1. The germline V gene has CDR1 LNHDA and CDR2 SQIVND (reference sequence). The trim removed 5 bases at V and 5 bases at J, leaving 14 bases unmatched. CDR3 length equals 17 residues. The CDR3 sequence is CASSVRSPGQGHNEQFF. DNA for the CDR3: TGTGCCAGTAGTGTAAGGAGCCCCGGACAGGGCCACAATGAGCAGTTCTTC.

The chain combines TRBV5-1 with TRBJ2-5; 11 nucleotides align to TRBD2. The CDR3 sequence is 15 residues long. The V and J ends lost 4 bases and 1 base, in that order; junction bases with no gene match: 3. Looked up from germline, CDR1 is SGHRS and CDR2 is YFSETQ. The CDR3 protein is CASSPGTSGQETQYF. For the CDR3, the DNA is TGCGCCAGCAGCCCAGGGACTAGCGGCCAAGAGACCCAGTACTTC.

For the CDR3, the DNA is TGTGCCAGCAGGGTGACTGCTATGGGTGGCTACACCTTC. Translated, it gives CASRVTAMGGYTF. The rearrangement uses TRBV12-3 or TRBV12-4 and TRBJ1-2; D remains unclear. This CDR3 spans 13 amino acids. Trimming removed 6 bases from V and 7 bases from J, with 15 bases in between.

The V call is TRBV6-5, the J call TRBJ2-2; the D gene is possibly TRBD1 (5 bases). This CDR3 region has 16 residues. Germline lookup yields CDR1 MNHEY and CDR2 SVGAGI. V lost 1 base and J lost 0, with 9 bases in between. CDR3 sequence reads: CASSYYGQPNTGELFF. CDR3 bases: TGTGCCAGCAGTTACTACGGACAACCGAACACCGGGGAGCTGTTTTTT.

CDR3 in amino acids: CASSLAGIDPNYGYTF. CDR3 bases: TGTGCCAGCAGCTTAGCAGGGATTGATCCTAACTATGGCTACACCTTC. The rearrangement joins TRBV13 to TRBJ1-2; tentative D call: TRBD1 (5 bases). Trimming shortened V by 1 base and J by 0 bases, and 12 bases separated the two germline ends. The CDR3 has 16 residues. The germline gives CDR1 PRHDT, CDR2 FYEKMQ (reference sequence).

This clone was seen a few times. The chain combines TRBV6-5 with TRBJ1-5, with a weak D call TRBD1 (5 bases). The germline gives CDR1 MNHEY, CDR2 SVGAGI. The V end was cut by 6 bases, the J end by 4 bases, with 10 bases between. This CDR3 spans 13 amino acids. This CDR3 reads CASSRDGNQPQHF. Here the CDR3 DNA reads TGTGCCAGCAGCCGGGACGGGAATCAGCCCCAGCATTTT.

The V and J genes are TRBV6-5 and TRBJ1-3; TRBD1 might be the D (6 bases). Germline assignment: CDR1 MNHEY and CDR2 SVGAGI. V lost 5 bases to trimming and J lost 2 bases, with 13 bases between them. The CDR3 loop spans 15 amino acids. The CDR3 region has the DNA TGTGCCAGCAGTCTCCTCTCAGGGGCTGGAAACACCATATATTTT. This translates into CASSLLSGAGNTIYF.

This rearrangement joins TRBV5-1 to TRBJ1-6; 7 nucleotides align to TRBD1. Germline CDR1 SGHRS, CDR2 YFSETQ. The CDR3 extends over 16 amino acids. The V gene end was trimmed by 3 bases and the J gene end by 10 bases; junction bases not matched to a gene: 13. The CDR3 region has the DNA TGCGCCAGCAGCTGGGGACGGTCAGGGGGGTCCTCACCCCTCCACTTT. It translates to CASSWGRSGGSSPLHF.

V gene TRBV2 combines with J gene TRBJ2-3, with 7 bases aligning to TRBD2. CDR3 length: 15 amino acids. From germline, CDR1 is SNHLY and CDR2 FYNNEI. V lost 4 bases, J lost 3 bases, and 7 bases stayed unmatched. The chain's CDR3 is CASSASGVTTDTQYF. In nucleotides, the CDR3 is TGTGCCAGCAGTGCCAGCGGGGTCACGACAGATACGCAGTATTTT.

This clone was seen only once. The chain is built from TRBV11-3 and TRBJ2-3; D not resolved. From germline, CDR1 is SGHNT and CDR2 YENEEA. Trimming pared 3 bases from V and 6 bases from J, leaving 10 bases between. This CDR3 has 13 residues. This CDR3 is CASSFQSRDTQYF. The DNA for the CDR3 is TGTGCCAGCAGCTTTCAGAGTCGGGATACGCAGTATTTT.

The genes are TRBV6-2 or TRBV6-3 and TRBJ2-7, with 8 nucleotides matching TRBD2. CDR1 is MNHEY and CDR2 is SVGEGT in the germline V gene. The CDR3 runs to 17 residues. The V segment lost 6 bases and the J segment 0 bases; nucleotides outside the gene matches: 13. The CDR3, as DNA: TGTGCCAGCAGCTCCCTTCTAGCGGGTTGGAGCTCCTACGAGCAGTACTTC. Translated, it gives CASSSLLAGWSSYEQYF.

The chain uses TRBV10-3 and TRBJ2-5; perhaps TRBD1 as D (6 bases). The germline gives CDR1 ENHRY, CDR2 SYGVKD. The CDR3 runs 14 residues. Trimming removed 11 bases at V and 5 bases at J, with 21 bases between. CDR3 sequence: CAASRDPRGETQYF. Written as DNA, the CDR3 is TGTGCCGCCTCCCGGGACCCGAGGGGGGAGACCCAGTACTTC.

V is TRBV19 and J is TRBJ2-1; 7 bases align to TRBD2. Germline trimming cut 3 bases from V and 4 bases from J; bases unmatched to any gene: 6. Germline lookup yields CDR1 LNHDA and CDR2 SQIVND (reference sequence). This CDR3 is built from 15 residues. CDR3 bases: TGTGCCAGTAGTATGAGTCTAGCGGTTTACAATGAGCAGTTCTTC. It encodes CASSMSLAVYNEQFF.

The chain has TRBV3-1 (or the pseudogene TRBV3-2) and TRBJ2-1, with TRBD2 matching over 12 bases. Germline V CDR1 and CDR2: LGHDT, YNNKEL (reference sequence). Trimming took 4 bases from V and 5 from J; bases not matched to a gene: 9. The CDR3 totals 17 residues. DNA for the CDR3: TGTGCCAGCAGCCCTACTACTCGACTAGCGGGGGACAATGAGCAGTTCTTC. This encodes CASSPTTRLAGDNEQFF.

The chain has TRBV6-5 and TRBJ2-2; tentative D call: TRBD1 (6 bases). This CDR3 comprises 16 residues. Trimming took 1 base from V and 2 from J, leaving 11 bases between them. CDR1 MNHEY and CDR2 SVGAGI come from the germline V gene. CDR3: CASSYYGTPNTGELFF. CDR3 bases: TGTGCCAGCAGTTACTACGGGACACCTAACACCGGGGAGCTGTTTTTT.

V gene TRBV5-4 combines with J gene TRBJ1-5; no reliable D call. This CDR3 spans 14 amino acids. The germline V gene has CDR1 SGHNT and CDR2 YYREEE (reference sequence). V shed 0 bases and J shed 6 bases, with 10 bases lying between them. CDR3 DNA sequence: TGTGCCAGCAGCTTGGATCGGGGAAGTCAGCCCCAGCATTTT. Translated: CASSLDRGSQPQHF.

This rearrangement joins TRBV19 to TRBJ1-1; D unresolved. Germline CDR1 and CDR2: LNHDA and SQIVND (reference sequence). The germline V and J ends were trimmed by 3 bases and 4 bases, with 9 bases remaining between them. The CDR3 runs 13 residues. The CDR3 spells CASSIGGPTEAFF. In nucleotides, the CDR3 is TGTGCCAGTAGTATCGGAGGCCCCACTGAAGCTTTCTTT.

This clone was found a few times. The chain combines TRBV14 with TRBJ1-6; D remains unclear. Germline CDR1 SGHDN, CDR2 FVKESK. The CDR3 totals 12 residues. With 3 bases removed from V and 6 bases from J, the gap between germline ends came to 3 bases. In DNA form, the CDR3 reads TGTGCCAGCAGCCACCCTAATTCACCCCTCCACTTT. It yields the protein CASSHPNSPLHF. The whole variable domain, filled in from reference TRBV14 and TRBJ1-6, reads EAGVTQFPSHSVIEKGQTVTLRCDPISGHDNLYWYRRVMGKEIKFLLHFVKESKQDESGMPNNRFLAERTGGTYSTLKVQPAELEDSGVYFCASSHPNSPLHFGNGTRLTVT.

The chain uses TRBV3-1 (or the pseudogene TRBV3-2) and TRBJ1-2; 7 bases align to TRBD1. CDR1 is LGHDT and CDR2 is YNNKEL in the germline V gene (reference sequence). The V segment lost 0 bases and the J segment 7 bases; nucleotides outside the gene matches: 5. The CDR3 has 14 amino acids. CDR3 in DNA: TGTGCCAGCAGCCAAGAGTCGACAGGGCCTGGCTACACCTTC. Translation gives CASSQESTGPGYTF.

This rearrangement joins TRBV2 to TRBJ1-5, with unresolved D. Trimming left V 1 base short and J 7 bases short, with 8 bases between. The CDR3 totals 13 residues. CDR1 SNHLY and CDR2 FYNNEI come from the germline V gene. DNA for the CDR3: TGTGCCAGCAGTGAAGATTTGGGCCAGCCCCAGCATTTT. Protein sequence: CASSEDLGQPQHF.

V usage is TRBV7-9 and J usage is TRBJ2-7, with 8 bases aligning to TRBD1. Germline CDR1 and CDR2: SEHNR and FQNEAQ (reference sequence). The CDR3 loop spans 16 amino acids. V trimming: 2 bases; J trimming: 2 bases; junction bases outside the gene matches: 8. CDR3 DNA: TGTGCCAGCAGCTTACCCTTACAGGGGGTGGCCTACGAGCAGTACTTC. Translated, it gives CASSLPLQGVAYEQYF.